This T cell receptor (beta chain) is drawn from a study of glioma-infiltrating T cells after dendritic cell vaccination (dated by TCRdb to 2016 to 2017). Some background on the complete study: A cohort of about 15 glioblastoma patients from Phase I and II dendritic cell vaccination trials was included, of whom 9 were newly diagnosed and 6 had recurrent disease. Between the early 2000s and the early 2010s, the patients were given dendritic cell vaccination pulsed with autologous tumor lysate. The vaccine was prepared from monocyte-derived dendritic cells that were cultured for about 7 days with IL-4 and GM-CSF and then pulsed overnight with autologous tumor lysate. Each patient got three intradermal injections of the dendritic cell vaccine, spaced at biweekly intervals, in the arm below the axilla. Deep sequencing of TCR beta CDR3 regions was used to quantify tumor-infiltrating lymphocyte content and compare tumor and blood repertoires in dendritic cell-vaccinated glioblastoma patients. Survival after dendritic cell vaccination was correlated with TCR sequencing metrics, such as TIL content and the overlap between tumor and blood repertoires.

About this clone: What antigen it recognizes has not been identified. Per-nucleotide qualities are absent, and no much larger clonotype sits a single base away.

TCRB CDR3 regions were amplified from 2 ug genomic DNA, or all available DNA if less, using the immunoSEQ assay. The multiplex PCR relied on 60 forward primers for TCR V beta segments and 13 reverse primers for J beta segments. To estimate reads per starting template, synthetic control templates were spiked into each sample at limiting dilution. The Illumina HiSeq System generated 87 bp sequencing reads. In the source study's methods: PCR and sequencing errors were removed by merging closely related sequences with a nearest neighbor algorithm. TCR overlap was measured as the percentage of unique tumor TCR beta sequences that were also present in the peripheral blood of the same patient. TCRdb limited this immuneACCESS table to in-frame rearrangements with V and J called. A share of clones is missing; checked studies link under half to unresolved V genes, and the rest is unexplained. Clonal size and the V and J genes are those of that table, whereas D and trimming came from the DNA. This sample holds 99,000 or so clones; 65% to 85% were observed only once. Roughly 5.9% of the sample comes from the top ten.

The time point label on this specimen signifies: after dendritic cell vaccination, including at tumor progression/relapse. To be selected, patients needed enough residual fresh-frozen tumor tissue and more than two years of available survival data. An isocitrate dehydrogenase mutation was not carried by any of the glioblastoma patients, although molecular status was otherwise variable. PBMC were collected before vaccination, two weeks after the third vaccination, and at tumor progression if tumor progression occurred. Genomic DNA was extracted with the Qiagen DNeasy Blood extraction Kit. Overall study outcomes, separate from this receptor: The cohort was small and heterogeneous, with few patients having full blood and tumor sets and even fewer initial-recurrent tumor pairs. TCR clonality showed no direct relationship with survival, which suggests that a diverse polyclonal response may be important. The TCR overlap response model with three groups was called speculative and said to need prospective validation. Longer time to progression and overall survival after dendritic cell vaccination were predicted by higher estimated pretreatment TIL content.

CDR1 and CDR2, looked up from the germline V gene (reference sequence), are SEHNR and FQNEAQ. At the junction V is shortened by 2 bases and J by 6 bases, with 14 bases in between. The CDR3 contains 15 residues, cysteine and phenylalanine counted. Only the CDR3 DNA stays, 45 bases, in frame from base 1. This TCR derives from a human donor with glioblastoma. The chain links TRBV7-9 with TRBJ2-1; a tentative D call is TRBD1 (5 bases match). Sequenced material: blood, taken after dendritic cell vaccination. The DNA sequence follows: TGTGCCAGCAGCTTAAGGGGTTTAAGCACCAATGAGCAGTTCTTC. The resulting protein is CASSLRGLSTNEQFF.